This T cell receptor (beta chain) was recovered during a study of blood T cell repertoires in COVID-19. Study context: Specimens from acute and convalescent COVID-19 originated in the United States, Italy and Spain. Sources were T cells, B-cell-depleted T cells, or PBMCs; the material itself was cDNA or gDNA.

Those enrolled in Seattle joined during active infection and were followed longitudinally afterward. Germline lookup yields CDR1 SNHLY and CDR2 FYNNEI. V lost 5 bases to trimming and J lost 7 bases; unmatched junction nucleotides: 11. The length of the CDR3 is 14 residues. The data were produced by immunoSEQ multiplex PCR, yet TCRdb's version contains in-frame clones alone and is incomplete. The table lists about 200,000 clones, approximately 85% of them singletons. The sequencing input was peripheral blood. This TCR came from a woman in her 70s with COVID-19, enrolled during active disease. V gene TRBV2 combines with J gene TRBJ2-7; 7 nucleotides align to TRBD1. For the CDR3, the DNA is TGTGCCAGCAGTCCTACCCAGGGGGACGGGGAGCAGTACTTC. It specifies CASSPTQGDGEQYF.